The 8 T cell receptor beta chains below come from one sample, sequenced in a study of identical twins. TCRdb redid the calling of the 5' RACE reads with MiXCR, one entry per CDR3 protein. The sample has roughly 1.6 million distinct CDR3 sequences; about 30% are singletons. Sample: cord blood. The source is a newborn girl in good health.

This clonotype was picked up a small number of times. The V call is TRBV27, the J call TRBJ2-7, with 8 bases that match TRBD1. Trimming took 6 bases from V and 0 from J; bases not matched to a gene: 7. The germline CDR1 and CDR2 sequences are MNHEY and SMNVEV (reference sequence). CDR3 length: 15 residues. The CDR3 DNA sequence: TGTGCCAGCAGGCCGACAGGGGCTATCTCCTACGAGCAGTACTTC. Protein sequence: CASRPTGAISYEQYF.

The chain is built from TRBV20-1 and TRBJ2-1; the D gene is possibly TRBD2 (5 bases). V shed 2 bases and J shed 3 bases, with 14 bases lying between them. The CDR3 has 15 amino acids. Germline CDR1 DFQATT, CDR2 SNEGSKA (reference sequence). Here the CDR3 reads CSARPRRAGYNEQFF. Written as DNA, the CDR3 is TGCAGTGCTAGACCTAGACGGGCGGGCTACAATGAGCAGTTCTTC.

The rearrangement links TRBV28 to TRBJ1-5, with D possibly TRBD1 on 5 matching bases. The germline V and J ends were trimmed by 6 bases and 3 bases, with 18 bases remaining between them. Germline V lookup: CDR1 MDHEN, CDR2 SYDVKM. This CDR3 is built from 16 residues. CDR3 in amino acids: CASSPVAGAVNQPQHF. The CDR3 DNA reads TGTGCCAGCAGCCCGGTGGCTGGGGCGGTCAATCAGCCCCAGCATTTT.

The chain couples TRBV14 to TRBJ1-1; no clear D. CDR3 length equals 14 residues. CDR1 is SGHDN, CDR2 FVKESK, per germline. Trimming took 0 bases from V and 7 from J, leaving 12 bases between them. CDR3 region: CASSQELGIGEAFF. CDR3 nucleotide sequence: TGTGCCAGCAGCCAAGAGTTGGGGATCGGTGAAGCTTTCTTT.

The sample holds a few counts of this clonotype. V gene TRBV20-1 combines with J gene TRBJ2-1; D ambiguous. Between the trimmed V and J ends, which lost 3 bases and 0 bases, there was a span of 9 bases. The CDR3 contains 14 residues. Germline CDR1 reads DFQATT; CDR2 reads SNEGSKA (reference sequence). The CDR3 loop is CSASLPSSYNEQFF. The CDR3 bases are TGCAGTGCTAGTCTGCCGAGCTCCTACAATGAGCAGTTCTTC.

The V call is TRBV12-3 or TRBV12-4, the J call TRBJ2-5, with 13 bases fitting TRBD2. Near its end, the DNA agrees better with TRBJ2-7, so the J call may be wrong. The CDR3 is 16 residues long. The CDR3 here is CASSGGLAGLIPEQYF. The CDR3 coding sequence is TGTGCCAGCAGCGGGGGACTAGCGGGACTCATTCCCGAGCAGTACTTC.

The gene calls are TRBV12-3 or TRBV12-4 and TRBJ2-2; D perhaps matches TRBD2 (6 bases). The V end was cut by 7 bases, the J end by 3 bases, with 15 bases between. This CDR3 spans 15 amino acids. In nucleotides, the CDR3 is TGTGCCAGCAACCCTTCCGGGGGTCACACCGGGGAGCTGTTTTTT. It specifies CASNPSGGHTGELFF.

This chain links TRBV15 with TRBJ2-3, with 8 bases aligning to TRBD2. CDR1 LNHNV and CDR2 YYDKDF come from the germline V gene (reference sequence). CDR3 size: 16 residues. Germline trimming cut 0 bases from V and 4 bases from J; bases unmatched to any gene: 6. The CDR3 region has the DNA TGTGCCACCAGCAGAGATTTGGTAGCGGGATCAGATACGCAGTATTTT. It translates to CATSRDLVAGSDTQYF.